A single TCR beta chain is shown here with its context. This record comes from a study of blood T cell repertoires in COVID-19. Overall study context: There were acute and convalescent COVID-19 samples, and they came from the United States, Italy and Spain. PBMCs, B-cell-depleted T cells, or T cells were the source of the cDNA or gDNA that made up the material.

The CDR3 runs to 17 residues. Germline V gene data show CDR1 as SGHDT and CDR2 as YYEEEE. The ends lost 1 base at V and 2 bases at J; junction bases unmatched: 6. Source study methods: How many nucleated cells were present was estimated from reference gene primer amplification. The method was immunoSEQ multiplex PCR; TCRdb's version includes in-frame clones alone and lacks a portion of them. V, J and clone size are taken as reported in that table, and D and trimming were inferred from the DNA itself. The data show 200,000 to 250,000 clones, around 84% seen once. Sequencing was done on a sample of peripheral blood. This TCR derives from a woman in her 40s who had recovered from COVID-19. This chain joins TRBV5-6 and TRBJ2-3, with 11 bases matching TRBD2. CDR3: CASSLPLAGAYTDTQYF. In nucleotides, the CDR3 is TGTGCCAGCAGCTTGCCACTAGCGGGGGCTTACACAGATACGCAGTATTTT.